This entry lists 20 T cell receptor beta chains sequenced from one sample in a study of regulatory T cells in long-lasting Graves disease. Time point: newly diagnosed GD, antithyroid drugs for less than 3 months. Researchers made the TCR library from RNA that was extracted from PBMCs. The authors built TCR beta libraries using iRepertoire HTBI primers and Arm-PCR of CDR3 regions. TCRdb redid the calling of the multiplex PCR reads with MiXCR, one entry per CDR3 protein. This table holds hundreds of thousands of distinct CDR3 sequences, around 15% found once. These same records also appear under a second study, on T cells in Graves' hyperthyroidism and ophthalmopathy.

The source was peripheral blood mononuclear cells (PBMCs), collected at new diagnosis, from a patient treated with antithyroid drugs. The receptors shown here come from a middle-aged woman with Graves disease.

This clonotype was picked up a small number of times. The V and J genes are TRBV7-3 and TRBJ2-1; D is possibly TRBD2 (5 bases). Trimming cost V 5 bases and J 2 bases, with 13 bases left between them. The CDR3 totals 15 residues. Germline-derived CDR1 and CDR2 are SGHTA and FQGTGA. The CDR3 coding sequence is TGTGCCAGCAGCCCGGATGCGGGTCCCTACAATGAGCAGTTCTTC. Residues: CASSPDAGPYNEQFF.

The V gene is TRBV5-1, the J gene TRBJ2-2, with D possibly TRBD2 on 6 matching bases. Germline values: CDR1 SGHRS, CDR2 YFSETQ. The CDR3 is 14 residues long. Trimming stripped 3 bases from V and 4 bases from J, with 10 bases between. CDR3 DNA sequence: TGCGCCAGCAGCTCCGGGACTTTCACCGGGGAGCTGTTTTTT. It yields the protein CASSSGTFTGELFF.

The chain has TRBV12-3 or TRBV12-4 and TRBJ2-7, with D perhaps TRBD1 (6 bases). The CDR3 loop spans 14 amino acids. Deletions cut 4 bases from V and 3 bases from J, with 13 bases between. The CDR3 coding sequence is TGTGCCAGCAGTTCGTGGGACACCTTCTACGAGCAGTACTTC. It is translated as CASSSWDTFYEQYF.

The chain links TRBV7-2 to TRBJ1-3; D is ambiguous. V was cut by 5 bases and J by 2 bases, with 16 bases left in between. CDR1 and CDR2 (germline): SGHTA, FQGNSA. The CDR3 runs to 16 residues. This CDR3 is CASSPEGTATGNTIYF. The CDR3 nucleotides read TGTGCCAGCAGCCCAGAGGGCACAGCCACTGGAAACACCATATATTTT.

The chain combines TRBV28 with TRBJ1-5; 9 positions agree with TRBD1. The CDR3 sequence is 15 residues long. CDR1 is MDHEN, CDR2 SYDVKM, per germline. Trimming removed 2 bases from V and 7 bases from J; junction bases left unmatched: 6. CDR3 region: CASSLMGQGIQPQHF. CDR3 nucleotides: TGTGCCAGCAGTTTAATGGGACAGGGCATACAGCCCCAGCATTTT.

This clonotype has ten or more counts. The rearrangement links TRBV20-1 to TRBJ2-5; D is unresolved. The CDR3 has 11 amino acids. Germline lookup yields CDR1 DFQATT and CDR2 SNEGSKA (reference sequence). V shed 1 base and J shed 6 bases, with 6 bases lying between them. The CDR3 nucleotides read TGCAGTGCTAGAGGGCCCAAGACCCAGTACTTC. Translating it yields CSARGPKTQYF.

The rearrangement links TRBV19 to TRBJ2-5; D unresolved. Looked up from germline, CDR1 is LNHDA and CDR2 is SQIVND (reference sequence). Trimming cost V 7 bases and J 2 bases, with 8 bases left between them. CDR3 length equals 12 residues. CDR3 sequence: CASIPPQETQYF. The CDR3 nucleotides read TGTGCCAGTATCCCACCTCAAGAGACCCAGTACTTC.

This clonotype was picked up many times. This chain joins TRBV2 and TRBJ2-2; 10 positions agree with TRBD2. Germline assignment: CDR1 SNHLY and CDR2 FYNNEI. CDR3 length: 17 residues. J was trimmed by 1 base and V by 3 bases; bases with no gene match: 5. CDR3 sequence (DNA): TGTGCCAGCAGTGAGAAGCGGGGGGGCCTGAACACCGGGGAGCTGTTTTTT. It codes for CASSEKRGGLNTGELFF.

This clonotype occurred a few times. The chain is built from TRBV24-1 and TRBJ2-5, with D possibly TRBD1 on 6 matching bases. Germline V gene sequence: CDR1 KGHDR, CDR2 SFDVKD. V was cut by 5 bases and J by 7 bases, with 19 bases left in between. The CDR3 consists of 15 residues. The CDR3 spells CATSGPGHTSGTQYF. The CDR3 coding sequence is TGTGCCACCAGTGGTCCGGGACATACCTCCGGGACCCAGTACTTC.

This clonotype has ten or more counts. This chain links TRBV2 with TRBJ2-2; D possibly corresponds to TRBD2 (6 bases). Deletions cut 4 bases from V and 0 bases from J, with 12 bases between. CDR1 is SNHLY, CDR2 FYNNEI, per germline. This CDR3 contains 16 residues. The CDR3 sequence: CASSVSGTPNTGELFF. The DNA of the CDR3 is TGTGCCAGCAGTGTTTCCGGGACTCCGAACACCGGGGAGCTGTTTTTT.

This clonotype showed up many times. The chain uses TRBV2 and TRBJ2-1; D is tentatively TRBD1 or TRBD2 (5 bases each). Germline values: CDR1 SNHLY, CDR2 FYNNEI. The length of the CDR3 is 12 residues. The germline V and J ends were trimmed by 4 bases and 7 bases, with 8 bases remaining between them. This CDR3 is CASSVGGNEQFF. CDR3 DNA: TGTGCCAGCAGTGTTGGGGGAAATGAGCAGTTCTTC.

In this sample, this clonotype turned up many times. The chain links TRBV2 to TRBJ1-1; unclear D gene. CDR3 size: 13 residues. CDR1 SNHLY and CDR2 FYNNEI come from the germline V gene. V lost 6 bases and J 1 base, leaving 9 bases between the germline ends. The CDR3 nucleotides are TGTGCCAGCAGAGATACAGAGAACACTGAAGCTTTCTTT. Translation: CASRDTENTEAFF.

The table lists this clonotype with many counts. The chain employs TRBV7-2 and TRBJ2-3; the match to TRBD2 covers 9 bases. The V gene end was trimmed by 0 bases and the J gene end by 5 bases; junction bases not matched to a gene: 3. Germline V gene sequence: CDR1 SGHTA, CDR2 FQGNSA. The CDR3 has 15 residues. The CDR3, as DNA: TGTGCCAGCAGCTTAGCGGGACTAGCAAGAGATACGCAGTATTTT. It translates to CASSLAGLARDTQYF.

In its sample, this clonotype was seen many times. The chain couples TRBV20-1 to TRBJ2-7, with TRBD1 identical over 9 bases. Trimming cost V 4 bases and J 2 bases; bases outside gene matches: 6. The CDR3 sequence is 14 residues long. Germline loops: CDR1 DFQATT, CDR2 SNEGSKA (reference sequence). The CDR3, as DNA: TGCAGTGCTAACCAACAGGGGGCGGCCTACGAGCAGTACTTC. It translates to CSANQQGAAYEQYF.

This clonotype was seen repeatedly, ten times or more. J is TRBJ1-6 and V is TRBV2; D gene unclear. Trimming removed 4 bases from V and 7 bases from J, with 2 bases in between. Germline V CDR1 and CDR2: SNHLY, FYNNEI. This CDR3 is built from 11 residues. The CDR3 DNA is TGTGCCAGCAGTGGGAATTCACCCCTCCACTTT. Protein product: CASSGNSPLHF.

The chain employs TRBV25-1 and TRBJ2-7; 11 bases agree with TRBD1. The CDR3 runs 13 residues. V lost 4 bases to trimming and J lost 6 bases; unmatched junction nucleotides: 2. CDR1 is MGHDK, CDR2 SYGVNS, per germline. DNA for the CDR3: TGTGCCAGCAGTGGGACAGGGGGCGGCGAGCAGTACTTC. Its protein is CASSGTGGGEQYF.

This clonotype turned up a few times. This sequence joins TRBV6-1 and TRBJ1-5; 10 bases align to TRBD1. Looked up from germline, CDR1 is MNHNS and CDR2 is SASEGT. The CDR3 has 15 amino acids. V shed 5 bases and J 4 bases; nucleotides not matched to a gene: 5. The CDR3 protein is CASSTGDRGNQPQHF. The CDR3 DNA reads TGTGCCAGCAGTACGGGGGACAGGGGAAATCAGCCCCAGCATTTT.

This clonotype was seen many times. The chain joins TRBV12-3 or TRBV12-4 to TRBJ2-1; D is perhaps TRBD2 (5 bases). The CDR3 contains 13 residues. V shed 6 bases and J shed 8 bases, with 14 bases lying between them. The CDR3, as DNA: TGTGCCAGCAGCTTAAGCGGAAGGGATGAGCAGTTCTTC. Protein product: CASSLSGRDEQFF.

This clonotype was recorded at least ten times. The chain has TRBV11-2 and TRBJ1-1, with D hard to call. The CDR3 is 12 amino acids. CDR1 and CDR2 (germline): SGHAT, FQNNGV. The V and J ends lost 2 bases and 3 bases respectively, with 4 bases between them. In DNA form, the CDR3 reads TGTGCCAGCAGCTTACAGGACACTGAAGCTTTCTTT. Translating it yields CASSLQDTEAFF.

There are a few counts of this clonotype. The chain employs TRBV4-1 and TRBJ1-2; D may be TRBD1 (6 bases). V shed 4 bases and J shed 3 bases, with 12 bases lying between them. The CDR3 sequence is 14 residues long. Per germline, CDR1 MGHRA and CDR2 YSYEKL. Here the CDR3 reads CASSLRGSHYGYTF. The CDR3, as DNA: TGCGCCAGCAGCCTTAGGGGGAGTCACTATGGCTACACCTTC.